A single sample is the source of the 13 T cell receptor beta chains below, sequenced in a study of blood T cell repertoires in COVID-19. This table comes from immunoSEQ multiplex PCR, and its TCRdb copy is limited to in-frame clones, with some not included. The sample lists about 220,000 clones; around four fifths were seen once. Sequencing was done on a sample of peripheral blood. The source of these receptors is a woman between 55 and 75 years old who had recovered from COVID-19.

This sequence joins TRBV4-1 and TRBJ1-4; 8 bases line up with TRBD1. Per the germline V gene, CDR1 is MGHRA and CDR2 is YSYEKL. V lost 4 bases, J lost 12 bases, and 13 bases stayed unmatched. The CDR3 has 15 amino acids. This CDR3 is CASSRDPGQVLELFF. CDR3 DNA: TGCGCCAGCAGCCGTGACCCGGGACAGGTACTTGAACTGTTTTTT.

V is TRBV10-1 and J is TRBJ1-1; D remains unclear. This CDR3 spans 15 amino acids. Germline V gene sequence: CDR1 WNHNN, CDR2 SYGVQD (reference sequence). The V end lost 0 bases, the J end lost 0 bases, and 8 bases lay between the germline ends. Here the CDR3 reads CASSESIGVNTEAFF. CDR3 coding DNA: TGCGCCAGCAGTGAGTCGATCGGGGTGAACACTGAAGCTTTCTTT.

The V and J genes are TRBV7-3 and TRBJ2-1; TRBD2 matches at 9 bases. The CDR3 sequence is 16 residues long. V trimming: 2 bases; J trimming: 2 bases; junction bases outside the gene matches: 4. CDR1 is SGHTA and CDR2 is FQGTGA in the germline V gene. This CDR3 reads CASSLAGGPPYNEQFF. CDR3 coding DNA: TGTGCCAGCAGCTTAGCGGGGGGGCCCCCCTACAATGAGCAGTTCTTC.

The genes are TRBV19 and TRBJ2-6; a possible D gene is TRBD1 (5 bases). Germline-derived CDR1 and CDR2 are LNHDA and SQIVND (reference sequence). The V and J ends lost 3 bases and 2 bases respectively, with 14 bases between them. This CDR3 contains 17 residues. The CDR3 DNA is TGTGCCAGTAGTATTTGGCAGGGTTCGACTGGGGCCAACGTCCTGACTTTC. It specifies CASSIWQGSTGANVLTF.

The rearrangement uses TRBV19 and TRBJ1-4; no clear D. Trimming removed 5 bases at V and 0 bases at J, with 10 bases between. CDR1 is LNHDA and CDR2 is SQIVND in the germline V gene (reference sequence). This CDR3 has 15 amino acids. The CDR3 bases are TGTGCCAGTAGTTTGCTGACTGCAACTAATGAAAAACTGTTTTTT. This encodes CASSLLTATNEKLFF.

The chain recombines TRBV5-1 with TRBJ1-1; D call uncertain. V was pared by 0 bases and J by 6 bases, with 12 bases between. The germline CDR1 and CDR2 sequences are SGHRS and YFSETQ. This CDR3 contains 14 residues. The CDR3 here is CASSLGSLGAEAFF. DNA of the CDR3: TGCGCCAGCAGCTTGGGTTCTCTGGGCGCTGAAGCTTTCTTT.

The chain has TRBV4-1 and TRBJ2-7; D is perhaps TRBD1 (5 bases). The CDR3 loop spans 18 amino acids. Germline assignment: CDR1 MGHRA and CDR2 YSYEKL. Trimming removed 1 base from V and 0 bases from J, with 19 bases in between. The CDR3: CASSQAGHVQGSSYEQYF. CDR3 DNA: TGCGCCAGCAGCCAAGCCGGTCATGTTCAGGGCAGCTCCTACGAGCAGTACTTC.

This chain connects TRBV11-3 to TRBJ2-1, with TRBD1 identical over 9 bases. The CDR3 loop spans 16 amino acids. The J segment lost 9 bases and the V segment lost 4 bases, leaving 13 bases of the junction unmatched. In germline, CDR1 is SGHNT, CDR2 YENEEA. The DNA of the CDR3 is TGTGCCAGCAGCTGGGGTGGGACAGGGAGAGGCAGTGAGCAGTTCTTC. Encoded protein: CASSWGGTGRGSEQFF.

The chain carries TRBV4-1 and TRBJ2-7, with D hard to call. The germline V and J ends were trimmed by 0 bases and 2 bases, with 14 bases remaining between them. Germline V gene sequence: CDR1 MGHRA, CDR2 YSYEKL. CDR3 length equals 16 residues. The CDR3 nucleotides are TGCGCCAGCAGCCAAGATAAAGAATACAAACCCTACGAGCAGTACTTC. This gives the protein CASSQDKEYKPYEQYF.

The chain is built from TRBV6-5 and TRBJ2-7; 8 bases align to TRBD2. The CDR3 has 15 amino acids. Germline V lookup: CDR1 MNHEY, CDR2 SVGAGI. Trimming cost V 6 bases and J 6 bases; bases outside gene matches: 13. The CDR3 DNA reads as TGTGCCAGCAGGGATAGGCGGGGGGCGGCCTCCGAGCAGTACTTC. Translated, it gives CASRDRRGAASEQYF.

The rearrangement links TRBV27 to TRBJ2-5; 14 bases agree with TRBD2. Losses at the gene ends were 0 bases for V and 5 bases for J; bases not matched to a gene: 5. This CDR3 is 17 amino acids long. Germline V gene sequence: CDR1 MNHEY, CDR2 SMNVEV (reference sequence). CDR3 nucleotide sequence: TGTGCCAGCAGTTTATCGGGGACTAGCGGGGGTCGGGAGACCCAGTACTTC. It encodes CASSLSGTSGGRETQYF.

CDR3 DNA sequence: TGCGCCAGCAGCTTAGAGGTCCCTGCGGATGAGCAGTTCTTC. It specifies CASSLEVPADEQFF. V is TRBV5-1 and J is TRBJ2-1, with no clear D. The V gene lost 2 bases and the J gene lost 8 bases, with 14 bases spanning the gap. Germline V lookup: CDR1 SGHRS, CDR2 YFSETQ. The CDR3 totals 14 residues.

The chain recombines TRBV5-4 with TRBJ2-5; TRBD2 is a possible D gene (7 bases). This CDR3 comprises 17 residues. The germline gives CDR1 SGHNT, CDR2 YYREEE (reference sequence). Trimming cost V 0 bases and J 5 bases, with 20 bases left between them. The CDR3 loop reads CASSLGGTGGSPETQYF. The CDR3 DNA follows: TGTGCCAGCAGCTTGGGGGGAACGGGGGGCTCTCCGGAGACCCAGTACTTC. Drawing the rest from reference TRBV5-4 and TRBJ2-5, the complete variable domain is ETGVTQSPTHLIKTRGQQVTLRCSSQSGHNTVSWYQQALGQGPQFIFQYYREEENGRGNFPPRFSGLQFPNYSSELNVNALELDDSALYLCASSLGGTGGSPETQYFGPGTRLLVL.